This T cell receptor beta chain was recorded in a study of blood T cell repertoires in COVID-19. Study-wide background: COVID-19 samples from acute and convalescent phases originated in the United States, Italy and Spain. T cells, B-cell-depleted T cells, or PBMCs supplied cDNA or gDNA.

Authors' analysis steps: Reference gene primer amplification gave nucleated cell count estimates. TCRdb's table, derived via immunoSEQ multiplex PCR, lists solely in-frame clones and lacks some. V and J calls and clone size are given by that table; D and trimming were obtained from the DNA. The sample yields 150,000 to 200,000 clones, 83% seen once. Trimming stripped 3 bases from V and 1 base from J, with 20 bases between. CDR1 is SGDLS, CDR2 YYNGEE, per germline. The CDR3 loop spans 19 amino acids. Sequencing was performed on peripheral blood. This TCR derives from a human donor in a cohort sampled during active COVID-19. This chain joins TRBV9 and TRBJ2-6; tentatively, D is TRBD2 (6 bases). CDR3 sequence (DNA): TGTGCCAGCAGCGGAATCGCAACGGGAGCCGCGTCTGGGGCCAACGTCCTGACTTTC. As protein: CASSGIATGAASGANVLTF.